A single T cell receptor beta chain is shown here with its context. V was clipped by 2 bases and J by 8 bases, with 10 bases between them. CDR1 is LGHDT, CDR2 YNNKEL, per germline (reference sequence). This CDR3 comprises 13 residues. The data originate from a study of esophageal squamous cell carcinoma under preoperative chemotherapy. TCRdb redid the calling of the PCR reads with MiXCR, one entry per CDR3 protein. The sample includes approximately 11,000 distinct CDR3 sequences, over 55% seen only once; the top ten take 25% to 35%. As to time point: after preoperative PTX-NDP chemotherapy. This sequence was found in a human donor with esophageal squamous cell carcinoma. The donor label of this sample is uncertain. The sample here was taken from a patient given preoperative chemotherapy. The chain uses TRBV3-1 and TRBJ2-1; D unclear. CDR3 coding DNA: TGTGCCAGCAGCCAACTCTCGGCATATGAGCAGTTCTTC. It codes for CASSQLSAYEQFF.